This T cell receptor (beta chain) was profiled in a study of CD8 T cells in Susac syndrome. Germline V gene sequence: CDR1 SGDLS, CDR2 YYNGEE. The J segment lost 3 bases and the V segment lost 0 bases, leaving 2 bases of the junction unmatched. CDR3 length: 14 amino acids. An input of roughly 0.5 to 1 ug of RNA was subjected to reverse transcription using random hexamers. TCRdb passed the immunoSEQ multiplex PCR reads through MiXCR, listing each CDR3 protein once. The data hold approximately 160,000 distinct CDR3 sequences, with just over 90% observed a single time. Healthy donors constituted the control group, matched for age and sex. While CD8+ and CD4+ T cells were isolated negatively, TEMRA cells were enriched by FACS.

This TCR was sampled from a human donor in good health. Material: CD4+ T cells from PBMCs. V and J are TRBV9 and TRBJ2-7, with 8 bases matching TRBD1. The CDR3: CASSVAGQDYEQYF. CDR3 DNA: TGTGCCAGCAGCGTAGCGGGACAGGACTACGAGCAGTACTTC.